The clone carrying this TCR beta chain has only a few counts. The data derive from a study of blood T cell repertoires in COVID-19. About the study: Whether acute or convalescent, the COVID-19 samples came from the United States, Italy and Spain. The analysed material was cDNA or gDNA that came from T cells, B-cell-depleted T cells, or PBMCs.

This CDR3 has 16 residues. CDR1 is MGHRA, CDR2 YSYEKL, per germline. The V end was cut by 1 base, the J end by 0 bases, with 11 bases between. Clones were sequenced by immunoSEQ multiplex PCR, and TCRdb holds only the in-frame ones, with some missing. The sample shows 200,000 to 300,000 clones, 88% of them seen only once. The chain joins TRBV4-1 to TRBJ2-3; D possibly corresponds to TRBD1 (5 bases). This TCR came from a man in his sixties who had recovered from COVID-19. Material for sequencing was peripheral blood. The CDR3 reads CASSQVGRASTDTQYF. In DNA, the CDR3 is TGCGCCAGCAGCCAAGTAGGCAGGGCTAGCACAGATACGCAGTATTTT.